This T cell receptor beta chain derives from a study of blood T cells in healthy people across ages. It was with a sample-barcoded 5' primer and a J-beta primer mix that a second PCR of roughly 7 to 12 cycles was run. Via MiXCR, TCRdb re-called the 5' RACE reads, giving one row per CDR3 protein. The sample contains 450,000 to 700,000 distinct CDR3 sequences, 25% to 30% of which appear only once. This clonotype was detected a few times. Germline V gene data show CDR1 as GTSNPN and CDR2 as SVGIG (reference sequence). The CDR3 totals 12 residues. With 5 bases removed from V and 6 bases from J, the gap between germline ends came to 13 bases.

This TCR came from a woman aged 70-85 years in good health. The sequenced sample consisted of blood. The chain employs TRBV30 and TRBJ2-5; the D gene could be TRBD1 or TRBD2 (5 bases each). The CDR3 reads CAWGDVRKTQYF. CDR3 DNA sequence: TGTGCCTGGGGGGACGTAAGGAAGACCCAGTACTTC. The whole variable domain, filled in from reference TRBV30 and TRBJ2-5, reads SQTIHQWPATLVQPVGSPLSLECTVEGTSNPNLYWYRQAAGRGLQLLFYSVGIGQISSEVPQNLSASRPQDRQFILSSKKLLLSDSGFYLCAWGDVRKTQYFGPGTRLLVL.